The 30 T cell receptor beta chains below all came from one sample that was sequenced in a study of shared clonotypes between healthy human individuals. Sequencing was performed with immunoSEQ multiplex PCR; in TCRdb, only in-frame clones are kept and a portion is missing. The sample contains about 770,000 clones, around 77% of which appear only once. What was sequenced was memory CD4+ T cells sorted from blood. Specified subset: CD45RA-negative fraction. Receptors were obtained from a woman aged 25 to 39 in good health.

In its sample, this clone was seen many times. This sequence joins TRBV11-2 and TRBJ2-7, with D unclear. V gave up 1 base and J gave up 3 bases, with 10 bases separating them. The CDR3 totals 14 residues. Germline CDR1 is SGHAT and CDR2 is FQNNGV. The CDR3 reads CASSLVQVDYEQYF. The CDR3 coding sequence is TGTGCCAGCAGCTTAGTTCAGGTAGACTACGAGCAGTACTTC.

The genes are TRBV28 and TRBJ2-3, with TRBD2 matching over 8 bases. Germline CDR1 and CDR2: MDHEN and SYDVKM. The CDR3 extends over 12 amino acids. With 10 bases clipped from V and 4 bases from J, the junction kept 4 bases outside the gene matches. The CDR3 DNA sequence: TGTGCCACGAGCGGGAGCGCAGATACGCAGTATTTT. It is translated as CATSGSADTQYF. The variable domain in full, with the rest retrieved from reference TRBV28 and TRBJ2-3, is DVKVTQSSRYLVKRTGEKVFLECVQDMDHENMFWYRQDPGLGLRLIYFSYDVKMKEKGDIPEGYSVSREKKERFSLILESASTNQTSMYLCATSGSADTQYFGPGTRLTVL.

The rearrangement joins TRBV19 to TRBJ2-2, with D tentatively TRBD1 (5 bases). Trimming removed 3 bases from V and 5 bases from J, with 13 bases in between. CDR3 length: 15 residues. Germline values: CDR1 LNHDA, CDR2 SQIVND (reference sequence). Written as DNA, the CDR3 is TGTGCCAGTAGTATCCCCAGGGTGGGGACCGGGGAGCTGTTTTTT. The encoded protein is CASSIPRVGTGELFF.

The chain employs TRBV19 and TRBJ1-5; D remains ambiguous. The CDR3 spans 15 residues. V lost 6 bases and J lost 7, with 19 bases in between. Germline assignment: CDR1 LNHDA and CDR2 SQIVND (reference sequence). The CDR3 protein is CASRPSGTRDQPQHF. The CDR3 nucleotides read TGTGCCAGTAGGCCTAGTGGCACCCGCGACCAGCCCCAGCATTTT.

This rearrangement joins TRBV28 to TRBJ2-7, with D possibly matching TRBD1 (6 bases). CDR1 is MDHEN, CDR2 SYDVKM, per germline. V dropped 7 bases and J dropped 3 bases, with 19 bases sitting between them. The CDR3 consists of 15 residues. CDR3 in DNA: TGTGCCAGCACCGGACCTGGGGGCAGAAGCTACGAGCAGTACTTC. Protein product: CASTGPGGRSYEQYF.

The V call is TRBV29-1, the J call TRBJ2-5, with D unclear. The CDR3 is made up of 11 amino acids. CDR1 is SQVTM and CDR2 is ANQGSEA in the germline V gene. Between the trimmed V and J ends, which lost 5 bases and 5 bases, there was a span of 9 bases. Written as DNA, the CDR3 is TGCAGCGTTTCATATTGGGAGACCCAGTACTTC. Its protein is CSVSYWETQYF. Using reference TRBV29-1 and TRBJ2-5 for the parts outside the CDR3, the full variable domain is SAVISQKPSRDICQRGTSLTIQCQVDSQVTMMFWYRQQPGQSLTLIATANQGSEATYESGFVIDKFPISRPNLTFSTLTVSNMSPEDSSIYLCSVSYWETQYFGPGTRLLVL.

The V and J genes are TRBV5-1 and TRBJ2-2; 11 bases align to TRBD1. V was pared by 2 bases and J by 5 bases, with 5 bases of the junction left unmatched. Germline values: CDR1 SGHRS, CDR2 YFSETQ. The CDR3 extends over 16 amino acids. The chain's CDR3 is CASSLRDRGNTGELFF. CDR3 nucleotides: TGCGCCAGCAGCTTAAGGGACAGGGGGAATACCGGGGAGCTGTTTTTT.

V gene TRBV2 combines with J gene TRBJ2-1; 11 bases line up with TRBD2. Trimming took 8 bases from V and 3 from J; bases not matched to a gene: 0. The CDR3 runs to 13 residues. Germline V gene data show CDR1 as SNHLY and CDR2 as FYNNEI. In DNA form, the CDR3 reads TGTGCCAGCCTAGCGGGAGGCTACAATGAGCAGTTCTTC. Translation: CASLAGGYNEQFF.

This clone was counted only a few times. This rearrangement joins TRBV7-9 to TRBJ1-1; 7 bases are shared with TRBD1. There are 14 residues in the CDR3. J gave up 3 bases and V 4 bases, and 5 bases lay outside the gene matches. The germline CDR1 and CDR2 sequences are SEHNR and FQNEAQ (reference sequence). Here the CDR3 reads CASSYPDRDTEAFF. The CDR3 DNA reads TGTGCCAGCAGCTACCCTGACAGGGACACTGAAGCTTTCTTT.

CDR3 in amino acids: CAWTLQGHYGYTF. The CDR3 DNA reads TGTGCCTGGACTCTTCAGGGCCACTATGGCTACACCTTC. The chain combines TRBV30 with TRBJ1-2, with D perhaps TRBD1 (5 bases). The CDR3 extends over 13 amino acids. The ends were cut back, 4 bases at V and 3 bases at J, with 12 bases in the middle. The germline gives CDR1 GTSNPN, CDR2 SVGIG (reference sequence).

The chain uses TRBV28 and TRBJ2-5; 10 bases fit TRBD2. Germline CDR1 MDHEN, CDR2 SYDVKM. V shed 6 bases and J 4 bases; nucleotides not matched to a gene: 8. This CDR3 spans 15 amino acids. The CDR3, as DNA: TGTGCCAGCAGGTCTAGCGGGAGACTAATAGAGACCCAGTACTTC. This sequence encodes CASRSSGRLIETQYF.

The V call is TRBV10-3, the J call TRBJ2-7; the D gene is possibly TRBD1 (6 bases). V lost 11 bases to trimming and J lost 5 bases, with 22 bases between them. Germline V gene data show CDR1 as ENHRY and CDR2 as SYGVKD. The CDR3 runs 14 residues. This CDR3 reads CAFGRAVGGHEQYF. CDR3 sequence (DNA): TGTGCCTTCGGGCGGGCGGTTGGGGGCCACGAGCAGTACTTC.

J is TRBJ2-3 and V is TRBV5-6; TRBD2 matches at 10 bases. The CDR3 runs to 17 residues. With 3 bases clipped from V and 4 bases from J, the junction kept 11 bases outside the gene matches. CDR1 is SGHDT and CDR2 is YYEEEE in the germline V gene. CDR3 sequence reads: CASSSRPLAGGPDTQYF. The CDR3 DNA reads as TGTGCCAGCAGCTCCCGACCCTTAGCGGGAGGCCCAGATACGCAGTATTTT.

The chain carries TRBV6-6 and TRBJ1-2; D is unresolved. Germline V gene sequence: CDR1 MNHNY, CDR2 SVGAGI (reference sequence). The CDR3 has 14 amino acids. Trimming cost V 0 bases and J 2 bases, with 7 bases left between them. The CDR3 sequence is CASSYSTTNYGYTF. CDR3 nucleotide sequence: TGTGCCAGCAGTTACTCGACCACGAACTATGGCTACACCTTC.

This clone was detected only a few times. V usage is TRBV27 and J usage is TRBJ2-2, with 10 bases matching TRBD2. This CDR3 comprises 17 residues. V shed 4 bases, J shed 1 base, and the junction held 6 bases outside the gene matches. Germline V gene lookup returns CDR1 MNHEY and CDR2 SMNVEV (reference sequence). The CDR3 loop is CASSSRRTSGNTGELFF. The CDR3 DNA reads TGTGCCAGCAGTTCCCGACGGACTAGCGGGAACACCGGGGAGCTGTTTTTT.

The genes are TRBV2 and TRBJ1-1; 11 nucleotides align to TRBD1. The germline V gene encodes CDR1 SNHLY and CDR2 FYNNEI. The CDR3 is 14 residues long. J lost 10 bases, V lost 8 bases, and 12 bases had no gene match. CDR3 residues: CASAPQGQGERAFF. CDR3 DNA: TGTGCCAGCGCCCCTCAGGGACAGGGGGAAAGAGCTTTCTTT.

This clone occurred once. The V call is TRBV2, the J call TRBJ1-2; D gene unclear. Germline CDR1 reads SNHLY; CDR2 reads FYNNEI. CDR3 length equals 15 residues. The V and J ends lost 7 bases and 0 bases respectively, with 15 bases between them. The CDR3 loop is CASIPEGVANYGYTF. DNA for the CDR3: TGTGCCAGCATTCCCGAAGGAGTAGCTAACTATGGCTACACCTTC.

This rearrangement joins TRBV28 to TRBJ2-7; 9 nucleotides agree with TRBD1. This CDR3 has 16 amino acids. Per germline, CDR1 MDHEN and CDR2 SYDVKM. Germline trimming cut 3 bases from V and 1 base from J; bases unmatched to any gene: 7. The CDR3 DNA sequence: TGTGCCAGCAGTTTTGAGGGGACAGGGTCTTCCTACGAGCAGTACTTC. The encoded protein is CASSFEGTGSSYEQYF.

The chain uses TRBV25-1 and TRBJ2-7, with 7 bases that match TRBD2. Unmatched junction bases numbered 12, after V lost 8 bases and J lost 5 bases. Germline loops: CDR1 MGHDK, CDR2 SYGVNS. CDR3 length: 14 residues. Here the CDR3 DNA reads TGTGCCAGCCGCGCCGGGGGGTCGGCGAACGAGCAGTACTTC. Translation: CASRAGGSANEQYF.

CDR3 bases: TGTGCCAGCAGCTTGTATGTCCGAGGCCTAAACAATCAGCCCCAGCATTTT. Amino acid sequence: CASSLYVRGLNNQPQHF. The chain employs TRBV5-5 and TRBJ1-5; the D is unclear. This CDR3 contains 17 residues. V was clipped by 1 base and J by 3 bases, with 17 bases between them. Germline values: CDR1 SGHKS, CDR2 YYEKEE (reference sequence).

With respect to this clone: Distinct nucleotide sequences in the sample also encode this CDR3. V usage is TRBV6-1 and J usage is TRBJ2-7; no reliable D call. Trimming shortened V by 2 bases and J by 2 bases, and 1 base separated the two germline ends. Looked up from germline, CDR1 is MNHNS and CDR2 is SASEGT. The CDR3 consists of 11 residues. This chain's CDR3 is CASSEPYEQYF. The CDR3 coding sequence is TGTGCCAGCAGTGAACCCTACGAGCAGTACTTC.

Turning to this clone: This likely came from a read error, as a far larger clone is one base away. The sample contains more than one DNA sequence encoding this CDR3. This CDR3 reads CASSQSSGSSGNTIYF. DNA for the CDR3: TGTGCCAGTAGCCAATCCTCAGGCTCCTCTGGAAACACCATATATTTT. The chain carries TRBV4-2 and TRBJ1-3; no firm D call. The CDR3 covers 16 residues. Germline V gene data show CDR1 as LGHNA and CDR2 as YNFKEQ.

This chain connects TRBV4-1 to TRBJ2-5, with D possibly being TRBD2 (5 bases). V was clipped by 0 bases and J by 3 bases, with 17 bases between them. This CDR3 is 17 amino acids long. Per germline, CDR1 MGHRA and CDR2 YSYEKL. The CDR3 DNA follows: TGCGCCAGCAGCCAAGAAAGACCCGGGAAGGGTAAAGAGACCCAGTACTTC. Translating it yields CASSQERPGKGKETQYF.

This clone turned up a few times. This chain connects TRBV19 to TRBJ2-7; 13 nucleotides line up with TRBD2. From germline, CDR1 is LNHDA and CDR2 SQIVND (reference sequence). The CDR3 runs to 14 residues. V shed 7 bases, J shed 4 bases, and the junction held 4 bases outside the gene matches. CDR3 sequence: CASKLAGGPYEQYF. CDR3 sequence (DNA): TGTGCCAGTAAACTAGCGGGAGGGCCTTACGAGCAGTACTTC.

CDR3 sequence: CASSLIGSRDTDTQYF. CDR3 in DNA: TGTGCCAGCAGCTTAATCGGATCTAGAGACACAGATACGCAGTATTTT. The rearrangement uses TRBV7-9 and TRBJ2-3; no definite D call. Per germline, CDR1 SEHNR and CDR2 FQNEAQ (reference sequence). V was clipped by 2 bases and J by 2 bases, with 14 bases between them. The CDR3 runs 16 residues. The variable domain in full, completed from reference TRBV7-9 and TRBJ2-3, reads DTGVSQNPRHKITKRGQNVTFRCDPISEHNRLYWYRQTLGQGPEFLTYFQNEAQLEKSRLLSDRFSAERPKGSFSTLEIQRTEQGDSAMYLCASSLIGSRDTDTQYFGPGTRLTVL.

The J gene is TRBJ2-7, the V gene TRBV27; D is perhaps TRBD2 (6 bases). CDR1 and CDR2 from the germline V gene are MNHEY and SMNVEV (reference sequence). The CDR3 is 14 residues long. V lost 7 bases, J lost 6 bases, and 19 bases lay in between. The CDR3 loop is CASNSGTPFSEQYF. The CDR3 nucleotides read TGTGCCAGCAACTCCGGGACTCCGTTTTCCGAGCAGTACTTC.

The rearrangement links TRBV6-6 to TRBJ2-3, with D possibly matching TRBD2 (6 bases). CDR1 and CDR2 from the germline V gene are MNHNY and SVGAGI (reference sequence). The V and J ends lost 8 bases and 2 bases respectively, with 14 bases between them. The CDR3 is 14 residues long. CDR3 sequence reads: CASGERVDTDTQYF. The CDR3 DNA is TGTGCCAGCGGGGAGCGGGTGGACACAGATACGCAGTATTTT.

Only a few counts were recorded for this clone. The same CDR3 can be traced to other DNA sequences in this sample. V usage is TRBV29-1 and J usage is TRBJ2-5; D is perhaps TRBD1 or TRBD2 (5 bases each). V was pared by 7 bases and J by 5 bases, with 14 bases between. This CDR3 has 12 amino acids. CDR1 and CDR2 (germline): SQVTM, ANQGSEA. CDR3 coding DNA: TGCAGCGGCCGGGACGGAAGGGAGACCCAGTACTTC. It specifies CSGRDGRETQYF.

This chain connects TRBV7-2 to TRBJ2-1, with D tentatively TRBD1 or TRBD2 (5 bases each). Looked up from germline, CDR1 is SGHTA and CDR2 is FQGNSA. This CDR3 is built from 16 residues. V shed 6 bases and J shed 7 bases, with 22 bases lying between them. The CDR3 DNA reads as TGTGCCAGCAGTTATCCAACAGGTGGGGAGTCGAATGAGCAGTTCTTC. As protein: CASSYPTGGESNEQFF.

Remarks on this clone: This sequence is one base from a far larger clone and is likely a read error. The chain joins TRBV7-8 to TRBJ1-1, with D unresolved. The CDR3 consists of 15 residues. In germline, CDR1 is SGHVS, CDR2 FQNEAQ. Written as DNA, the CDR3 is TGTACCAGCAGCCCCGATCGGATGTGGGGAACTGAAGCTTTCTTT. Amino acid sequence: CTSSPDRMWGTEAFF.